The rows below give T cell receptor beta chains drawn from one sample of a study of blood T cell repertoires in COVID-19. The table came from immunoSEQ multiplex PCR; TCRdb's copy has only in-frame clones and leaves some out. Seen here are fewer than 250,000 clones, 84% observed once, and the top ten hold 4%. Sequenced sample: peripheral blood. The receptors were sampled from a man between 45 and 60 years old with acute or convalescent COVID-19. Each CDR3 is given with its conserved first and last residue.

v_gene	j_gene	CDR3aa
TRBV10-1	TRBJ2-5	CASSGQIQETQYF
TRBV28	TRBJ1-2	CASSPNRGSFYGYTF
TRBV6-5	TRBJ1-6	CATGGSSSYNSPLHF
TRBV6-5	TRBJ1-1	CASSNTRNTEAFF
TRBV18	TRBJ1-5	CASSPNRGNQPQHF
TRBV9	TRBJ2-1	CASSVYGSSYNEQFF
TRBV7-9	TRBJ1-3	CASSSSGGGFSGNTIYF
TRBV27	TRBJ2-2	CASSLGQGTTGELFF
TRBV12-3/TRBV12-4	TRBJ2-6	CASSTDRANVLTF
TRBV6-4	TRBJ1-2	CASSPQKGGNYGYTF
TRBV24-1	TRBJ2-3	CATSDFAGGDTDTQYF
TRBV27	TRBJ2-3	CASSLASTDTQYF
TRBV7-3	TRBJ2-7	CASSSRRNDYSYEQYF
TRBV23-1	TRBJ2-7	CASSQSRQTIYEQYF
TRBV20-1	TRBJ2-2	CSASLGTPGHTGELFF
TRBV2	TRBJ2-7	CASRGGFSGSSYEQYF
TRBV10-1	TRBJ1-4	CASSPNSATNEKLFF
TRBV7-9	TRBJ2-3	CASSPGTGGTDTQYF
TRBV19	TRBJ1-1	CASSGQMNTEAFF
TRBV4-1	TRBJ2-7	CASSSRVAGEGYEQYF
TRBV10-1	TRBJ2-5	CASSEGTRPSETQYF
TRBV19	TRBJ2-2	CASSPGSYTGELFF
TRBV21-1	TRBJ2-1	CASSPRGTSGRVVACNEQFF
TRBV19	TRBJ1-2	CASSPYRGLNYGYTF
TRBV27	TRBJ2-2	CASSLNGAGELFF
TRBV9	TRBJ2-3	CASSVGATDTQYF
TRBV5-1	TRBJ1-3	CASSPGDRVYGNTIYF
TRBV5-1	TRBJ2-3	CASSGLAGVATDTQYF
TRBV4-1	TRBJ1-1	CASSQARDRGTEAFF
TRBV12-5	TRBJ2-2	CASGGTGGSTGELFF
TRBV7-2	TRBJ1-5	CASSFSSRTTGVTQPQHF
TRBV3-1/TRBV3-2	TRBJ2-1	CASSQGPWGEGFF
TRBV25-1	TRBJ2-7	CASSPAGSSYEQYF
TRBV27	TRBJ2-1	CASSLSPGLAGVSYNEQFF
TRBV7-9	TRBJ1-2	CASSPGFVYGYTF
TRBV19	TRBJ2-7	CASSMEVRSSYEQYF
TRBV13	TRBJ2-7	CASSSRDSSYEQYF
TRBV18	TRBJ2-4	CASSPPQGLAKNIQYF
TRBV6-1	TRBJ2-7	CASSEAGQKVEQYF
TRBV19	TRBJ2-7	CASKERSSYEQYF
TRBV7-9	TRBJ2-7	CASRSGTSGYEQYF